This passage covers 9 T cell receptor beta chains from one sample sequenced in a study of T cell responses to AZD1222 COVID-19 vaccine. TCRdb's table, derived via immunoSEQ multiplex PCR, lists solely in-frame clones and lacks some. The table lists 120,000 to 150,000 clones, around 91% of them singletons. The specimen was peripheral blood, collected on day 0 of AZD1222 vaccination. The receptors were sampled from an adult in good health.

The rearrangement uses TRBV5-3 and TRBJ1-1; no firm D call. TRBV5-3 is designated an ORF whose function remains uncertain. The V end was cut by 1 base, the J end by 0 bases, with 4 bases between. This CDR3 contains 13 residues. DNA for the CDR3: TGTGCCAGAAGCTTGCGGCTGAACACTGAAGCTTTCTTT. Translated: CARSLRLNTEAFF.

V is TRBV19 and J is TRBJ1-2, with D unresolved. Germline V gene sequence: CDR1 LNHDA, CDR2 SQIVND (reference sequence). This CDR3 region has 16 residues. Trimming removed 2 bases at V and 0 bases at J, with 13 bases between. The CDR3 is CASSIPWKTPNYGYTF. CDR3 sequence (DNA): TGTGCCAGTAGTATACCGTGGAAGACCCCTAACTATGGCTACACCTTC.

The chain is built from TRBV7-8 and TRBJ1-4; TRBD1 might be the D (6 bases). This CDR3 region has 17 residues. Deletions cut 1 base from V and 1 base from J, with 13 bases between. CDR1 is SGHVS and CDR2 is FQNEAQ in the germline V gene. CDR3 in amino acids: CASSLVAHRETNEKLFF. CDR3 nucleotide sequence: TGTGCCAGCAGCTTAGTAGCCCACAGGGAAACTAATGAAAAACTGTTTTTT.

The rearrangement uses TRBV7-8 and TRBJ1-1; D unresolved. The CDR3 is 15 residues long. CDR1 is SGHVS, CDR2 FQNEAQ, per germline. Trimming left V 4 bases short and J 0 bases short, with 12 bases between. CDR3 in amino acids: CASSSEGGLNTEAFF. The CDR3 DNA sequence: TGTGCCAGCAGCTCAGAGGGAGGTTTGAACACTGAAGCTTTCTTT.

V usage is TRBV4-3 and J usage is TRBJ2-2, with 8 bases matching TRBD2. Germline V lookup: CDR1 LGHNA, CDR2 YSLEER. Germline trimming cut 0 bases from V and 1 base from J; bases unmatched to any gene: 4. The CDR3 consists of 17 residues. CDR3 sequence (DNA): TGCGCCAGCAGCCAAGATCCAGCGGGGGTGAACACCGGGGAGCTGTTTTTT. Translation: CASSQDPAGVNTGELFF.

This chain uses TRBV21-1 with TRBJ2-7; the table's D call of TRBD1 was not tested on the DNA. TRBV21-1 is noted as a pseudogene. The CDR3 runs 15 residues. The CDR3 region is CASSNGPPLPYEQYF. The CDR3 DNA is TGTGCCAGCAGCAATGGGCCCCCACTCCCCTACGAGCAGTACTTC.

The chain employs TRBV7-2 and TRBJ2-3; 7 nucleotides line up with TRBD2. Germline V gene sequence: CDR1 SGHTA, CDR2 FQGNSA. There are 15 residues in the CDR3. Trimming took 3 bases from V and 5 from J; bases not matched to a gene: 8. CDR3 DNA: TGTGCCAGCAGCTTGGGGACTATGGCGGGAGATACGCAGTATTTT. Translated: CASSLGTMAGDTQYF.

This chain uses TRBV19 with TRBJ2-5; D is undetermined. Per the germline V gene, CDR1 is LNHDA and CDR2 is SQIVND (reference sequence). The ends were cut back, 3 bases at V and 0 bases at J, with 11 bases in the middle. The CDR3 is 15 residues long. The CDR3 DNA sequence: TGTGCCAGTAGTATTAGTTTTACGAACCAAGAGACCCAGTACTTC. It encodes CASSISFTNQETQYF.

V and J are TRBV9 and TRBJ1-1, with TRBD1 as a possible D gene (6 bases). Germline V CDR1 and CDR2: SGDLS, YYNGEE. The CDR3 totals 16 residues. The V and J ends lost 4 bases and 3 bases respectively, with 19 bases between them. DNA of the CDR3: TGTGCCAGCAGCCCAGGTGGGGGCGGAGGTGACACTGAAGCTTTCTTT. Amino acid sequence: CASSPGGGGGDTEAFF. Based on the CDR3 plus reference TRBV9 and TRBJ1-1, the full variable domain is DSGVTQTPKHLITATGQRVTLRCSPRSGDLSVYWYQQSLDQGLQFLIQYYNGEERAKGNILERFSAQQFPDLHSELNLSSLELGDSALYFCASSPGGGGGDTEAFFGQGTRLTVV.